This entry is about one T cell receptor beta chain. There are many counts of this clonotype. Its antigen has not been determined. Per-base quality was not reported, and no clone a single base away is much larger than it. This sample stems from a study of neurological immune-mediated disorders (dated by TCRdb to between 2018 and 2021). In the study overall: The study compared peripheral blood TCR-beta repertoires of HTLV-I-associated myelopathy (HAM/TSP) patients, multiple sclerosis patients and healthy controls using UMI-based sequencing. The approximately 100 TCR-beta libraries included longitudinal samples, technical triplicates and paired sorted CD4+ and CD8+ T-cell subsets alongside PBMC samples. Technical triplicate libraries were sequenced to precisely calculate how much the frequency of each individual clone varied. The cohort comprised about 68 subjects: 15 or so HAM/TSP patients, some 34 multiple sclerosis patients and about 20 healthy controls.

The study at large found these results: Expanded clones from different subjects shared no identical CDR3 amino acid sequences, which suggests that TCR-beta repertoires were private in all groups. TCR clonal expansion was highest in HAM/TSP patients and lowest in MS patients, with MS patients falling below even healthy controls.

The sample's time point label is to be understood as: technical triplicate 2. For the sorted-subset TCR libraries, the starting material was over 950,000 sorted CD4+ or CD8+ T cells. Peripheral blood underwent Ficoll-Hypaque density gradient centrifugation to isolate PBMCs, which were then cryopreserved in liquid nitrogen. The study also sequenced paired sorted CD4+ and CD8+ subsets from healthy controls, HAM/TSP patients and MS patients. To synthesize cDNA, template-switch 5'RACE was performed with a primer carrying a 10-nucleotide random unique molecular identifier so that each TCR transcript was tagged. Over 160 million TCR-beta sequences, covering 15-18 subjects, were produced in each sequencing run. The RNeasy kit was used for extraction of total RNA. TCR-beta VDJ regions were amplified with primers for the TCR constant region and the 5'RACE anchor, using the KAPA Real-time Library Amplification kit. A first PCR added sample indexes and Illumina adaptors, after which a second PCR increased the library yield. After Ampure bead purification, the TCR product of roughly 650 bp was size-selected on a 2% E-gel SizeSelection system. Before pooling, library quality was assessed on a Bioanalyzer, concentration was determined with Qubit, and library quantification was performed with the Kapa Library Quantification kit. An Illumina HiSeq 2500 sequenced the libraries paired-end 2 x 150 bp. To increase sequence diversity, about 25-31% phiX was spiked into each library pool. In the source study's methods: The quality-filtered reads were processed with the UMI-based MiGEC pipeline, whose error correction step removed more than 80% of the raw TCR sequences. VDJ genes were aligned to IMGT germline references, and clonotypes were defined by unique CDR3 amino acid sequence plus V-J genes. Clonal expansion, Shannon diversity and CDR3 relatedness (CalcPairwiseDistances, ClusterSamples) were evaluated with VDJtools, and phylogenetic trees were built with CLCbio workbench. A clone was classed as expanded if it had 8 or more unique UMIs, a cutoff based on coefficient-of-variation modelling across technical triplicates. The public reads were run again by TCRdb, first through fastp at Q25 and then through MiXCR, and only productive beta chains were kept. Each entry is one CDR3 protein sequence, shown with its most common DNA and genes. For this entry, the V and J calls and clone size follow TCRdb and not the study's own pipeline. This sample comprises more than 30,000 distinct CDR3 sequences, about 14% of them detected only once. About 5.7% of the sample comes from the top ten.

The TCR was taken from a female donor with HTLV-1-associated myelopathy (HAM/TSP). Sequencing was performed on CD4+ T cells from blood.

The CDR3 region reads CASSPDLVFDEQFF. The DNA reads TGTGCCAGCAGTCCCGATTTGGTTTTCGATGAGCAGTTCTTC. The chain was built from TRBV5-5 and TRBJ2-1; the D gene cannot be resolved reliably. Taken from cysteine to phenylalanine, the CDR3 has 14 residues. This entry keeps only the CDR3 DNA: 42 bases, framed from base 1. V drops 5 bases and J drops 8 bases, leaving 17 bases in between. Based on the germline V gene (reference sequence), the CDR1 and CDR2 sequences are SGHKS and YYEKEE. Reference TRBV5-5 and TRBJ2-1 proteins supply the regions before and after the CDR3; the full variable domain is: DAGVTQSPTHLIKTRGQQVTLRCSPISGHKSVSWYQQVLGQGPQFIFQYYEKEERGRGNFPDRFSARQFPNYSSELNVNALLLGDSALYLCASSPDLVFDEQFFGPGTRLTVL.